This record covers a single TCR beta chain. Only in-frame clones appear in the TCRdb table, and some are missing; sequencing was by immunoSEQ multiplex PCR. The table has over 30,000 clones, roughly 93% seen once. The CDR3 totals 15 residues. The V gene's germline CDR1 is GTSNPN and CDR2 SVGIG (reference sequence). V gave up 4 bases and J gave up 4 bases, with 20 bases separating them. The data were obtained in a study of T cells in tuberculosis. Sample time point: new active TB diagnosis, blood taken before or within 7 days of starting treatment. Unsorted cryopreserved PBMC were sequenced, averaging around 99,000 T cells per clinical donor.

The V call is TRBV30, the J call TRBJ2-7, with D perhaps TRBD1 (6 bases). This receptor was taken from an adult with tuberculosis. The starting material was PBMCs, obtained at tuberculosis diagnosis. The CDR3 is CAWKRTAGAAYEQYF. CDR3 sequence (DNA): TGTGCCTGGAAACGAACCGCAGGGGCCGCTTACGAGCAGTACTTC.